The rows below give T cell receptor beta chains drawn from one sample of a study of CD8+ T cells in alopecia areata. Profiling relied on immunoSEQ multiplex PCR, and the TCRdb table lists in-frame clones only, not all of them. The table has roughly 150,000 clones, 45% to 60% seen once. The sequences come from CD8+ T cells sorted from blood, collected at week 4, from a patient treated with tofacitinib. The receptors were sampled from a human donor with alopecia areata. Each CDR3 is given with its conserved first and last residue. A D gene is named only where the DNA matches it firmly. Part of the rows lack a size; the others show once, few, many or a class for expanded clones.

TRBD2,TRBV29-1,NA,TRBJ2-7,CSVEGVAGATYEQYF,TGCAGCGTTGAGGGGGTAGCGGGGGCCACCTACGAGCAGTACTTC
TRBD2,TRBV27,many,TRBJ2-3,CASSGLAGVTDTQYF,TGTGCCAGCAGTGGACTAGCGGGGGTCACAGATACGCAGTATTTT
NA,TRBV7-9,NA,TRBJ2-7,CASSLSHYEQYF,TGTGCCAGCAGCTTATCTCACTACGAGCAGTACTTC
NA,TRBV2,few,TRBJ2-5,CASSEGGWETQYF,TGTGCCAGCAGTGAAGGTGGTTGGGAGACCCAGTACTTC
NA,TRBV9,NA,TRBJ1-2,CASSVSRLGRGYTF,TGTGCCAGCAGCGTAAGTCGGTTGGGGAGAGGCTACACCTTC
NA,TRBV13,NA,TRBJ1-2,CASSLNEEGGYTF,TGTGCCAGCAGCTTAAACGAAGAGGGGGGCTACACCTTC
TRBD1,TRBV2,NA,TRBJ2-5,CASSHDRAGWGQETQYF,TGTGCCAGCAGCCACGACAGGGCGGGTTGGGGTCAAGAGACCCAGTACTTC
NA,TRBV7-9,NA,TRBJ1-5,CASSLGTEDFSNQPQHF,TGTGCCAGCAGCTTAGGGACGGAGGATTTTAGCAATCAGCCCCAGCATTTT
TRBD1,TRBV9,NA,TRBJ2-7,CASSVEDRRDEQYF,TGTGCCAGCAGCGTAGAGGACAGGCGGGACGAGCAGTACTTC
NA,TRBV5-5,NA,TRBJ1-1,CASSLRQYPEAFF,TGTGCCAGCAGCTTGAGGCAGTACCCTGAAGCTTTCTTT
NA,TRBV19,NA,TRBJ1-5,CASSIDRGAQPQHF,TGTGCCAGTAGTATAGACAGGGGCGCTCAGCCCCAGCATTTT
TRBD2,TRBV4-2,NA,TRBJ2-3,CASSPWTSHNTDTQYF,TGTGCCAGCAGCCCTTGGACTAGCCATAACACAGATACGCAGTATTTT
NA,TRBV5-4,NA,TRBJ2-3,CASSYWGGGDTQYF,TGTGCCAGCAGCTATTGGGGCGGTGGGGATACGCAGTATTTT
NA,TRBV6-5,NA,TRBJ1-6,CASRLYQGTNSPLHF,TGTGCCAGCAGGCTATACCAGGGGACCAATTCACCCCTCCACTTT
NA,TRBV25-1,NA,TRBJ1-6,CASIFVGGQDSPLHF,TGTGCCAGCATTTTCGTCGGCGGTCAGGATTCACCCCTCCACTTT
NA,TRBV9,NA,TRBJ2-7,CASSVDWGPSYEQYF,TGTGCCAGCAGCGTAGATTGGGGGCCTTCCTACGAGCAGTACTTC
NA,TRBV7-2,NA,TRBJ2-2,CASTEVRGTGELFF,TGTGCCAGCACCGAAGTACGTGGCACCGGGGAGCTGTTTTTT
NA,TRBV13,NA,TRBJ2-7,CASSLGPRAGSYEQYF,TGTGCCAGCAGCTTAGGCCCGCGGGCTGGCTCCTACGAGCAGTACTTC
NA,TRBV6-5,NA,TRBJ2-7,CASSQGRGLSYEQYF,TGTGCCAGCAGTCAGGGGAGGGGCCTCTCCTACGAGCAGTACTTC
NA,TRBV30,once,TRBJ2-1,CAWSMGNEQFF,TGTGCCTGGAGTATGGGCAATGAGCAGTTCTTC
TRBD2,TRBV2,NA,TRBJ2-3,CASSDSGGATDTQYF,TGTGCCAGCAGTGATAGCGGGGGGGCCACAGATACGCAGTATTTT
TRBD1,TRBV27,NA,TRBJ1-2,CASSLVGTGYGYTF,TGTGCCAGCAGTTTAGTCGGGACAGGGTATGGCTACACCTTC
TRBD1,TRBV15,NA,TRBJ2-2,CATGDRGGTGELFF,TGTGCCACCGGGGACAGGGGAGGGACCGGGGAGCTGTTTTTT
TRBD2,TRBV27,NA,TRBJ2-1,CASSPTLAGGSDEQFF,TGTGCCAGCAGTCCTACACTAGCGGGGGGGAGTGATGAGCAGTTCTTC
NA,TRBV23-1,once,TRBJ1-5,CASTPRGIQPQHF,TGCGCCAGCACCCCGAGGGGGATTCAGCCCCAGCATTTT
NA,TRBV29-1,NA,TRBJ1-2,CSVESIGTANYGYTF,TGCAGCGTTGAGTCGATCGGGACGGCTAACTATGGCTACACCTTC